This TCR beta chain was recorded in a study of OX40 agonist ivuxolimab in advanced cancers. Regarding the research as a whole: Ivuxolimab was a fully human IgG2 agonistic monoclonal antibody targeting the costimulatory receptor OX40 (CD134). Intravenous ivuxolimab was administered to patients every 2 weeks at six dose levels: 0.01, 0.1, 0.3, 1.5, 3 and 10 mg/kg. Among the roughly 52 dose-escalation patients, 19 had hepatocellular carcinoma, roughly 15 melanoma, 9 renal cell carcinoma and 9 head and neck cancer. In the dose-escalation cohort, approximately 80% of patients were male, and the mean age was around 60 years with a range of roughly 23 to 79. Patients were allowed to have had prior anti-PD-1, anti-PD-L1 or anti-CTLA-4 therapy, and approximately 40% of the dose-escalation patients had previously received checkpoint inhibitors. Partial responses were achieved by three dose-escalation patients, of whom one had hepatocellular carcinoma and two had cutaneous melanoma. Peripheral TCRbeta sequencing aimed to test whether ivuxolimab altered TCR sequence diversity and caused clonal T-cell expansion. The monotherapy dose-escalation portion (N of about 57 patients) of the phase I ivuxolimab trial is reported in the paper. Beyond this particular receptor, the publication reports: After ivuxolimab, expanded clones were on average more numerous among CD8+ T cells than among CD4+ T cells. Clonal expansion of both CD4+ and CD8+ blood T cells was observed from baseline to week 6 at doses 0.1 to 3.0 mg/kg. The antigen specificity of the peripheral T cells that underwent clonal expansion was not determined. In the 0.1-3.0 mg/kg groups, partial responders were among the patients with the lowest normalized peripheral clonal expansion, particularly in CD8+ T cells. Low levels of normalized T-cell clonal expansion were also seen in some patients who did not respond.

The V end loses 5 bases and the J end loses 2 bases, and a stretch of 16 bases separates them. CDR3 length: 15 amino acids, cysteine to phenylalanine. Kept here is only the CDR3 DNA, which spans 45 bases and is read in frame from base 1. Via the germline V gene (reference sequence), CDR1 is SEHNR and CDR2 FQNEAQ. For sequencing of the TCRbeta CDR3 region, genomic DNA was extracted from the sorted cells. TCRbeta CDR3 regions were sequenced using the immunoSEQ Assay. Drawn from immuneACCESS, this table holds only the in-frame rearrangements with V and J called that TCRdb kept. Clones are partly lost; checked studies trace under half to an unresolved V gene and leave the rest unexplained. For this sample there are tens of thousands of clones; roughly 89% appear just once. Under 0.4% of the sample comes from the top ten. The trial excluded patients who had a history of autoimmune disease or were on systemic immunosuppression. Peripheral blood for TCR sequencing was drawn from every dose cohort at baseline, at cycle 4 day 1 and at cycle 7 day 1. The samples were taken from a phase I, first-in-human, multicenter, open-label dose-escalation trial of ivuxolimab. The trial enrolled adults with locally advanced or metastatic head and neck squamous cell, hepatocellular, melanoma or renal cell carcinoma. CD4+ and CD8+ T cells were sorted separately from peripheral blood before TCR sequencing.

Concerning this clone itself: The antigen it recognizes is unknown. Per-base qualities were not stored, and no clone one base away is much larger.

Material: CD4+ or CD8+ T cells sorted from blood, obtained in a trial of the OX40 agonist ivuxolimab. The chain is assembled from TRBV7-9 and TRBJ2-7; TRBD1 is possibly the D segment (5 matching bases). This sequence originates from an adult with an advanced solid tumor such as melanoma, head and neck, liver or kidney cancer. The DNA reads as follows: TGTGCCAGCAGCAATTCGACAGCCGGACCCTACGAGCAGTACTTC. Its translation reads: CASSNSTAGPYEQYF.